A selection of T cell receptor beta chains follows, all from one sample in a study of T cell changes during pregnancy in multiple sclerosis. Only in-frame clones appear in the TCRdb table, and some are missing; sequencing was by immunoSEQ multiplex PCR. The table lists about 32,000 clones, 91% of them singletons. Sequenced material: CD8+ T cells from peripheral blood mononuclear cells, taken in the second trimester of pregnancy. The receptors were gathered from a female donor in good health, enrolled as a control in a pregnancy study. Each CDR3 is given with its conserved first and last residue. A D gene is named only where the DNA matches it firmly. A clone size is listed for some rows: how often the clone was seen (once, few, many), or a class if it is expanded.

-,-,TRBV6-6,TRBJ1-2,CASSPGAGVDGYTF,TGTGCCAGCAGCCCCGGGGCAGGGGTGGATGGCTACACCTTC
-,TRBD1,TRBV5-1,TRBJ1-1,CASSWDRVQAFF,TGCGCCAGCAGCTGGGACAGGGTCCAAGCTTTCTTT
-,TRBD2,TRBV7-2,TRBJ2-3,CASSRTIAGRSTDTQYF,TGTGCCAGCAGCCGAACAATAGCGGGGCGAAGCACAGATACGCAGTATTTT
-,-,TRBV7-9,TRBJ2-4,CASTWRDIQYF,TGTGCCAGCACGTGGAGGGACATTCAGTACTTC
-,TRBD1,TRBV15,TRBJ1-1,CATSRGSRQGTTEAFF,TGTGCCACCAGCAGAGGGTCTCGACAGGGAACCACTGAAGCTTTCTTT
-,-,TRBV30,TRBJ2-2,CAWSVQGIGELFF,TGTGCCTGGAGTGTGCAGGGGATCGGGGAGCTGTTTTTT
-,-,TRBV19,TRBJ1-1,CASSTPGYLNTEAFF,TGTGCCAGTAGTACCCCCGGTTACTTGAACACTGAAGCTTTCTTT
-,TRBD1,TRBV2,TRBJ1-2,CASNPGTGGEGYTF,TGTGCCAGTAACCCCGGGACAGGGGGAGAAGGCTACACCTTC
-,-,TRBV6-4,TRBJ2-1,CASSEGTNNEQFF,TGTGCCAGCAGTGAGGGCACCAACAATGAGCAGTTCTTC
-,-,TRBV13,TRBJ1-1,CASSFDQVGGRQRTEAFF,TGTGCCAGCAGCTTCGACCAGGTAGGGGGACGACAGAGGACTGAAGCTTTCTTT
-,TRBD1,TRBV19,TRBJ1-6,CASSIDWTGSSPLHF,TGTGCCAGTAGTATAGATTGGACAGGCAGCTCACCCCTCCACTTT
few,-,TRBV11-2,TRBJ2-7,CASSLYSGEGVYEQYF,TGTGCCAGCAGCTTGTACTCAGGGGAGGGGGTCTACGAGCAGTACTTC
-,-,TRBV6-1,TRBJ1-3,CASSEAAGGAAFGNTIYF,TGTGCCAGCAGTGAAGCGGCGGGGGGTGCCGCCTTTGGAAACACCATATATTTT
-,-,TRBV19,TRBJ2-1,CASSSWDLGGPEGEQFF,TGTGCCAGTAGTTCTTGGGATCTCGGGGGGCCGGAGGGTGAGCAGTTCTTC
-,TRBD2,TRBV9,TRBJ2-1,CASSPGLAEDYNEQFF,TGTGCCAGCAGCCCGGGACTAGCGGAAGACTACAATGAGCAGTTCTTC
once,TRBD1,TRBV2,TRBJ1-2,CASSEAGQGAVGYGYTF,TGTGCCAGCAGTGAAGCGGGACAGGGGGCCGTCGGCTATGGCTACACCTTC
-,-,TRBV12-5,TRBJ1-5,CASGSYEGLGGYSNQPQHF,TGTGCTAGTGGTTCATATGAAGGTCTCGGGGGTTATAGCAATCAGCCCCAGCATTTT
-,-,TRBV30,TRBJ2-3,CALTTRGSWYF,TGTGCCCTAACCACGCGGGGATCGTGGTATTTT
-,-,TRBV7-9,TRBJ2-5,CASSLRREETQYF,TGTGCCAGCAGCTTACGCAGGGAAGAGACCCAGTACTTC
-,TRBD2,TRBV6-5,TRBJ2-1,CASSYSGSGVEQFF,TGTGCCAGCAGTTACTCGGGTAGCGGGGTTGAGCAGTTCTTC
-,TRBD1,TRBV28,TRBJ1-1,CASSFPTDRADTEAFF,TGTGCCAGCAGTTTCCCTACAGACAGGGCGGACACTGAAGCTTTCTTT
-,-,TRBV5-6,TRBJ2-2,CASSLFGWSTGELFF,TGTGCCAGCAGCTTGTTCGGGTGGAGCACCGGGGAGCTGTTTTTT
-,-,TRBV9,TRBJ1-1,CASSVGSGEMNTEAFF,TGTGCCAGCAGCGTCGGAAGTGGAGAGATGAACACTGAAGCTTTCTTT
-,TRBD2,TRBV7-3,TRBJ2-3,CASSLSLAGESTDTQYF,TGTGCCAGCAGCTTATCCCTAGCGGGGGAGAGCACAGATACGCAGTATTTT
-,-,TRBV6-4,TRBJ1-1,CASSYRRGTEAFF,TGTGCCAGCAGTTACAGGAGGGGAACTGAAGCTTTCTTT
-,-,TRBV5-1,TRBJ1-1,CASSSRGWDTEAFF,TGCGCCAGCAGCTCGAGGGGGTGGGACACTGAAGCTTTCTTT
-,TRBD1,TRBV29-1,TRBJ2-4,CSGRTGVDGIAKNIQYF,TGCAGCGGCCGGACAGGGGTGGATGGTATAGCCAAAAACATTCAGTACTTC
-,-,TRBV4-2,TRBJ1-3,CASSQGGNTIYF,TGTGCCAGCAGCCAGGGCGGAAACACCATATATTTT
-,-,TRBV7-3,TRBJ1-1,CASSLGGGNTEAFF,TGTGCCAGCAGCTTAGGGGGAGGGAACACTGAAGCTTTCTTT
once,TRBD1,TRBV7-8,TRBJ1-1,CASSTFGTGRTEAFF,TGTGCCAGCAGCACCTTTGGGACAGGGCGGACTGAAGCTTTCTTT
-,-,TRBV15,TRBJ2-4,CATSRSSLGAKNIQYF,TGTGCCACCAGCAGAAGTAGCCTAGGAGCCAAAAACATTCAGTACTTC
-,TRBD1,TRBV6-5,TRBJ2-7,CASSYSGQGYSYEQYF,TGTGCCAGCAGTTACTCGGGACAGGGGTACTCCTACGAGCAGTACTTC
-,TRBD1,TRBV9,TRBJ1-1,CASSAPRDSSNTEAFF,TGTGCCAGCAGCGCCCCCCGGGACAGTTCCAACACTGAAGCTTTCTTT
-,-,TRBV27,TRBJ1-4,CASSPGWGDGEKLFF,TGTGCCAGCAGTCCCGGGTGGGGGGATGGGGAAAAACTGTTTTTT
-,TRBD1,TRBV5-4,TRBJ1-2,CASSPGTGIYGYTF,TGTGCCAGCAGCCCCGGGACAGGGATCTATGGCTACACCTTC
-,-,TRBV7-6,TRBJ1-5,CASSLAPGVSNQPQHF,TGTGCCAGCAGCTTAGCGCCGGGGGTTAGCAATCAGCCCCAGCATTTT
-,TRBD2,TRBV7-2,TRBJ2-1,CASSLGLAGTQFF,TGTGCCAGCAGCCTTGGACTAGCGGGGACCCAGTTCTTC
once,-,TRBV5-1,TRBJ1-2,CASTPTRGGLVGYTF,TGCGCCAGCACCCCGACTAGGGGGGGCCTCGTAGGCTACACCTTC
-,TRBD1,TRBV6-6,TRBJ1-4,CASSTGGSEKLFF,TGTGCCAGCAGTACAGGGGGTAGCGAAAAACTGTTTTTT
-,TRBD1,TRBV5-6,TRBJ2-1,CASRLDRERGNEQFF,TGTGCCAGCAGGCTGGACAGGGAAAGGGGTAATGAGCAGTTCTTC
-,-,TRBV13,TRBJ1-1,CASSLSTGMNTEAFF,TGTGCCAGCAGCTTATCTACAGGCATGAACACTGAAGCCTTCTTT
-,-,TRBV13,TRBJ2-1,CASRMRRVHNEQFF,TGTGCCAGCAGGATGCGGCGGGTGCACAATGAGCAGTTCTTC
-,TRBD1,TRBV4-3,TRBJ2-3,CASSPRTGSVTDTQYF,TGCGCCAGCAGCCCAAGGACAGGTTCGGTGACAGATACGCAGTATTTT
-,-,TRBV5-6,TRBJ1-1,CASSWGGTNTEAFF,TGTGCCAGCAGCTGGGGGGGAACGAACACTGAAGCTTTCTTT
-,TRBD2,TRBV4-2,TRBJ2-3,CASSPLAGGTFLTDTQYF,TGTGCCAGCAGCCCCTTAGCGGGGGGGACTTTTCTCACAGATACGCAGTATTTT